The 23 T cell receptor beta chains below were found in one sample sequenced in a study of T cells in women clearing cervical HPV infection. Profiling relied on immunoSEQ multiplex PCR, and the TCRdb table lists in-frame clones only, not all of them. Its table lists around 22,000 clones. Source material: blood buffy coat. The receptors come from a woman aged 18 to 75 with a cervical HPV16 infection that either progressed to CIN3+ or cleared (not recorded which).

Concerning this clone itself: The missing CDR3 end, 3 residues past where the read stops, is filled in from the germline J gene. V gene TRBV10-3 combines with J gene TRBJ2-7; 8 bases map to TRBD1. After removal of 9 bases from V and 3 bases from J, the junction contained 1 base not matched to a gene. CDR1 and CDR2 from the germline V gene are ENHRY and SYGVKD. The CDR3 runs 11 residues. Incomplete CDR3 DNA: TGTGCCATTGGGACAGGCTACGAG. This codes for CAIGTGYE. In full, the CDR3 reads CAIGTGYEQYF.

Of note for this clone: The read falls 3 residues short of the CDR3 end, and the missing part is taken from the germline J gene. The chain combines TRBV5-1 with TRBJ2-2, with D possibly TRBD1 on 5 matching bases. CDR3 length: 15 amino acids. The V gene lost 4 bases and the J gene lost 1 base, with 11 bases spanning the gap. Looked up from germline, CDR1 is SGHRS and CDR2 is YFSETQ. CDR3: CASSPRRGNTGELFF. The sequenced CDR3 bases are TGCGCCAGCAGCCCGAGAAGGGGGAACACCGGGGAG.

For this clone: The read falls 3 residues short of the CDR3 end, and the missing part is taken from the germline J gene. V gene TRBV2 combines with J gene TRBJ1-4; 9 bases agree with TRBD1. Germline V lookup: CDR1 SNHLY, CDR2 FYNNEI. This CDR3 has 14 residues. CDR3 bases read: TGTGCCAGCAGTTGGGACAGGGCCGGGTCACCA. Amino acids: CASSWDRAGSP. The full CDR3 protein reads CASSWDRAGSPLFF.

This CDR3 is CASSPSVGGYEQYF. The sequenced part of the CDR3 DNA is TGCGCCAGCAGCCCTAGCGTTGGCGGCTACGAG. This chain joins TRBV5-1 and TRBJ2-7; possible D gene TRBD2, 6 bases. The missing CDR3 end, 3 residues past where the read stops, is filled in from the germline J gene. Germline V lookup: CDR1 SGHRS, CDR2 YFSETQ. CDR3 length: 14 amino acids. V was clipped by 4 bases and J by 3 bases, with 14 bases between them.

On this clone: Coverage ceases 3 residues before the CDR3 finishes, and the germline J gene fills in the end. The chain joins TRBV28 to TRBJ2-4; D is perhaps TRBD1 or TRBD2 (5 bases each). The V gene lost 3 bases and the J gene lost 6 bases, with 12 bases spanning the gap. This CDR3 contains 14 residues. Germline-derived CDR1 and CDR2 are MDHEN and SYDVKM. The CDR3 DNA, read in part, is TGTGCCAGCAGTTTCGAGGGGCTGGGAAACATT. Protein sequence: CASSFEGLGNI. The full CDR3 is CASSFEGLGNIQYF.

As for this clone: At one end the junction does not follow the germline gene, possibly because of a read error. Read coverage stops 3 residues before the CDR3 terminus; the germline J gene supplies the remainder. The chain links TRBV14 to TRBJ1-1; the match to TRBD1 covers 7 bases. Germline V gene data show CDR1 as SGHDN and CDR2 as FVKESK. The CDR3 is made up of 18 amino acids. The sequenced CDR3 bases are TGTGCCAGCGGCCAAGATTGGGACAGCCTTTTCTCGGGCACTGAA. The encoded protein is CASGQDWDSLFSGTE. The full CDR3 sequence reads CASGQDWDSLFSGTEAFF.

As regards this clone: The read comes to an end 3 residues before the CDR3 does, leaving the germline J gene to fill in the end. The chain employs TRBV7-2 and TRBJ1-2, with unresolved D. The germline V and J ends were trimmed by 1 base and 5 bases, with 8 bases remaining between them. CDR1 and CDR2 from the germline V gene are SGHTA and FQGNSA. The CDR3 loop spans 13 amino acids. The CDR3 sequence: CASSLVSFYGYTF. CDR3 DNA, as far as it was read: TGTGCCAGCAGCTTAGTAAGCTTTTATGGC.

Turning to this clone: The CDR3 end is not reached by the read, which stops 3 residues before it; the germline J gene fills it in. The gene calls are TRBV7-9 and TRBJ2-4; TRBD1 matches 7 bases. This CDR3 comprises 15 residues. Germline V gives CDR1 SEHNR, CDR2 FQNEAQ (reference sequence). The V gene end was trimmed by 0 bases and the J gene end by 7 bases; junction bases not matched to a gene: 6. The CDR3: CASSLARDRGNIQYF. The CDR3 DNA, read in part, is TGTGCCAGCAGCTTAGCTAGGGACAGAGGGAACATT. Full variable domain (missing parts from reference TRBV7-9 and TRBJ2-4): DTGVSQNPRHKITKRGQNVTFRCDPISEHNRLYWYRQTLGQGPEFLTYFQNEAQLEKSRLLSDRFSAERPKGSFSTLEIQRTEQGDSAMYLCASSLARDRGNIQYFGAGTRLSVL.

About this clone: The read ends 3 residues before the CDR3 terminus; that terminus is restored from the germline J gene. The rearrangement links TRBV30 to TRBJ2-5; D remains ambiguous. CDR1 GTSNPN and CDR2 SVGIG come from the germline V gene (reference sequence). The CDR3 extends over 11 amino acids. The ends were cut back, 1 base at V and 4 bases at J, with 4 bases in the middle. CDR3 DNA (partial): TGTGCCTGGAGTGCCGGAGAGACC. Its protein is CAWSAGET. The whole CDR3 sequence is CAWSAGETQYF.

As for this clone: The CDR3 end lies 3 residues beyond the end of the read and is filled in from the germline J gene. The chain couples TRBV5-1 to TRBJ2-5, with a tentative D call TRBD1 (6 bases). Per the germline V gene, CDR1 is SGHRS and CDR2 is YFSETQ. Trimming took 2 bases from V and 5 from J, leaving 10 bases between them. This CDR3 comprises 13 residues. Incomplete CDR3 DNA: TGCGCCAGCAGCTTCGCAGGGGAGGAGACC. Amino acids: CASSFAGEET. The entire CDR3 reads CASSFAGEETQYF.

Concerning this clone itself: The sequence runs out 3 residues before the end of the CDR3; the remainder is reconstructed from the germline J gene. The V gene is TRBV5-4, the J gene TRBJ2-2, with 11 nucleotides matching TRBD2. Germline loops: CDR1 SGHNT, CDR2 YYREEE (reference sequence). Trimming removed 2 bases from V and 6 bases from J; junction bases left unmatched: 6. This CDR3 region has 16 residues. Partial CDR3 DNA: TGTGCCAGCAGCTTACCTCTAGCGGGGGGCCCCGGGGAG. As protein: CASSLPLAGGPGE. The CDR3 as a whole reads CASSLPLAGGPGELFF.

As to this clone: The CDR3 end falls 3 residues outside the read, so it is completed with the germline J gene. The rearrangement uses TRBV5-1 and TRBJ2-3, with TRBD2 matching 10 bases. Per germline, CDR1 SGHRS and CDR2 YFSETQ. Trimming removed 2 bases from V and 6 bases from J; junction bases left unmatched: 6. The CDR3 sequence is 15 residues long. The CDR3 is CASSFNLAGADTQYF. The sequenced part of the CDR3 DNA is TGCGCCAGCAGCTTTAATCTAGCGGGGGCTGATACG. The full variable domain, completed using reference TRBV5-1 and TRBJ2-3, is KAGVTQTPRYLIKTRGQQVTLSCSPISGHRSVSWYQQTPGQGLQFLFEYFSETQRNKGNFPGRFSGRQFSNSRSEMNVSTLELGDSALYLCASSFNLAGADTQYFGPGTRLTVL.

Partial CDR3 DNA: TGCAGTGCTAGAGCTAGCGGGGGATGGAGGGAGACC. This encodes CSARASGGWRET. The CDR3, in full, reads CSARASGGWRETQYF. The V gene is TRBV20-1, the J gene TRBJ2-5; TRBD2 aligns across 10 bases. Sequencing ends 3 residues short of the CDR3 end; the germline J gene provides the rest. The CDR3 extends over 15 amino acids. Looked up from germline, CDR1 is DFQATT and CDR2 is SNEGSKA (reference sequence). After removal of 1 base from V and 5 bases from J, the junction contained 7 bases not matched to a gene.

A note on this clone: The CDR3 is cut off 3 residues early in the read; its end comes from the germline J gene. The chain joins TRBV28 to TRBJ1-6, with 7 nucleotides matching TRBD1. This CDR3 region has 16 residues. CDR1 MDHEN and CDR2 SYDVKM come from the germline V gene. The ends lost 8 bases at V and 7 bases at J; junction bases unmatched: 14. The chain's CDR3 is CASATTTGAGNSPLHF. Partial CDR3 DNA: TGTGCCAGCGCTACCACTACAGGGGCAGGCAATTCACCC.

Here the CDR3 reads CASSPEFLANYGYTF. The sequenced part of the CDR3 DNA is TGTGCCAGCAGCCCTGAGTTTTTAGCTAACTATGGC. The chain recombines TRBV7-8 with TRBJ1-2, with D hard to call. The CDR3 extends 3 residues past the end of the read, so its final part is completed from the germline J gene. Germline loops: CDR1 SGHVS, CDR2 FQNEAQ. V lost 5 bases to trimming and J lost 0 bases, with 13 bases between them. CDR3 length equals 15 residues.

Notes on this clone: The sequence runs out 3 residues before the end of the CDR3; the remainder is reconstructed from the germline J gene. The chain is built from TRBV7-3 and TRBJ2-2; no clear D gene. V shed 4 bases and J shed 1 base, with 10 bases lying between them. CDR1 SGHTA and CDR2 FQGTGA come from the germline V gene. CDR3 length: 15 residues. The sequenced CDR3 bases are TGTGCCAGCAGCTCAGGTCTCTTGAACACCGGGGAG. It specifies CASSSGLLNTGE. The whole CDR3 is CASSSGLLNTGELFF. The entire variable domain, with the rest obtained from reference TRBV7-3 and TRBJ2-2, is as follows: GAGVSQTPSNKVTEKGKYVELRCDPISGHTALYWYRQSLGQGPEFLIYFQGTGAADDSGLPNDRFFAVRPEGSVSTLKIQRTERGDSAVYLCASSSGLLNTGELFFGEGSRLTVL.

Note on this clone: The read stops 3 residues short of the end of the CDR3; the missing end is completed from the germline J gene. The V call is TRBV14, the J call TRBJ2-7, with D perhaps TRBD2 (6 bases). Trimming stripped 3 bases from V and 6 bases from J, with 6 bases between. Germline V CDR1 and CDR2: SGHDN, FVKESK. This CDR3 region has 11 residues. The CDR3 loop is CASSHGGEQYF. The part of the CDR3 DNA that was read is TGTGCCAGCAGCCACGGGGGCGAG.

Of note for this clone: The missing CDR3 end, 3 residues past where the read stops, is filled in from the germline J gene. The chain has TRBV2 and TRBJ1-4; D is uncertain. This CDR3 is 16 amino acids long. V was cut by 6 bases and J by 0 bases, with 14 bases left in between. In germline, CDR1 is SNHLY, CDR2 FYNNEI. CDR3 sequence: CASSKQIIATNEKLFF. CDR3 DNA (partial): TGTGCCAGCAGCAAACAGATTATTGCAACTAATGAAAAA.

Points on this clone: The read terminates 3 residues ahead of where the CDR3 ends, so the germline J gene completes it. The chain has TRBV7-2 and TRBJ1-1; perhaps TRBD1 as D (5 bases). This CDR3 has 14 residues. Germline V gene sequence: CDR1 SGHTA, CDR2 FQGNSA. CDR3 DNA, as far as it was read: TGTGCCAGCAGCTTTGGGGCCAGATTCTATGGC. This codes for CASSFGARFYG. In full, the CDR3 reads CASSFGARFYGAFF. The full variable domain, completed using reference TRBV7-2 and TRBJ1-1, is GAGVSQSPSNKVTEKGKDVELRCDPISGHTALYWYRQSLGQGLEFLIYFQGNSAPDKSGLPSDRFSAERTGGSVSTLTIQRTQQEDSAVYLCASSFGARFYGAFFGQGTRLTVV.

Remarks on this clone: Read data end 3 residues before the CDR3 end; the end is taken from the germline J gene. The rearrangement links TRBV7-9 to TRBJ1-2; no clear D gene. The CDR3 totals 14 residues. Germline loops: CDR1 SEHNR, CDR2 FQNEAQ (reference sequence). CDR3 loop: CASSPQREGHDYTF. The DNA read from the CDR3 is TGTGCCAGCAGCCCTCAGCGGGAGGGCCATGAC. Together with reference TRBV7-9 and TRBJ1-2, the CDR3 gives the full variable domain: DTGVSQNPRHKITKRGQNVTFRCDPISEHNRLYWYRQTLGQGPEFLTYFQNEAQLEKSRLLSDRFSAERPKGSFSTLEIQRTEQGDSAMYLCASSPQREGHDYTFGSGTRLTVV.

Notes on this clone: The CDR3 end lies 3 residues beyond the end of the read and is filled in from the germline J gene. This chain connects TRBV20-1 to TRBJ1-6, with D unclear. The CDR3 loop spans 16 amino acids. V was clipped by 0 bases and J by 0 bases, with 9 bases between them. Germline lookup yields CDR1 DFQATT and CDR2 SNEGSKA (reference sequence). CDR3 residues: CSARETGSSYNSPLHF. CDR3 DNA, as far as it was read: TGCAGTGCTAGAGAGACGGGGAGCTCCTATAATTCACCC.

Comments on this clone: The sequenced fragment ends 3 residues before the CDR3 boundary, so the rest is inferred from the germline J gene. The chain links TRBV10-3 to TRBJ2-5, with D perhaps TRBD1 or TRBD2 (6 bases each). The CDR3 has 13 amino acids. V was pared by 11 bases and J by 1 base, with 14 bases between. Germline CDR1 reads ENHRY; CDR2 reads SYGVKD. CDR3: CAAGRTAQETQYF. The part of the CDR3 DNA that was read is TGTGCCGCAGGGAGGACAGCCCAAGAGACC.

A remark on this clone: With the read ending 3 residues before the CDR3 end, the germline J gene is used to fill in that end. The V gene is TRBV23-1, the J gene TRBJ2-7; 10 bases align to TRBD2. TRBV23-1 is annotated as an ORF whose role is uncertain. The ends lost 4 bases at V and 0 bases at J; junction bases unmatched: 6. The CDR3 covers 16 residues. The CDR3 protein is CASSRGAGGSSYEQYF. CDR3 DNA, as far as it was read: TGCGCCAGCAGTCGAGGAGCGGGAGGGAGCTCCTACGAG.